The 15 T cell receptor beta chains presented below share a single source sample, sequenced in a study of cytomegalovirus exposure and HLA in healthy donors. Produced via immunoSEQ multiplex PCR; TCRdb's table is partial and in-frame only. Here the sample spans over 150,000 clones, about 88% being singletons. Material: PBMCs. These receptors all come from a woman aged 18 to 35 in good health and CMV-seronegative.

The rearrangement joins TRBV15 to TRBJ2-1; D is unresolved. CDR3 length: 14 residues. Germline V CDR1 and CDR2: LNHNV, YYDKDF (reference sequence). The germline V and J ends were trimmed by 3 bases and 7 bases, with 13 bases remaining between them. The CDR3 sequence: CATSSPLVLNEQFF. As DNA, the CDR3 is TGTGCCACCAGCAGCCCCTTAGTCCTTAATGAGCAGTTCTTC.

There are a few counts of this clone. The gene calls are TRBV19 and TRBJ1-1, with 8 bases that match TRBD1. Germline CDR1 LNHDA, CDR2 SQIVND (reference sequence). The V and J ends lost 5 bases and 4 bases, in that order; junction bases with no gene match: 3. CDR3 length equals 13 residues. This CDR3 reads CASSQGAVTEAFF. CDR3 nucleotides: TGTGCCAGTAGTCAGGGGGCGGTCACTGAAGCTTTCTTT. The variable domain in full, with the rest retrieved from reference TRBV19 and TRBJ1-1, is DGGITQSPKYLFRKEGQNVTLSCEQNLNHDAMYWYRQDPGQGLRLIYYSQIVNDFQKGDIAEGYSVSREKKESFPLTVTSAQKNPTAFYLCASSQGAVTEAFFGQGTRLTVV.

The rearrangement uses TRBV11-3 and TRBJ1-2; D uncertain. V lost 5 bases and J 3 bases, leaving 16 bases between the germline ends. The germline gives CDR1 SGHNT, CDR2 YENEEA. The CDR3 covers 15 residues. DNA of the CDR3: TGTGCCAGCAGCCCGCTCAACGAGGGATACTATGGCTACACCTTC. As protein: CASSPLNEGYYGYTF.

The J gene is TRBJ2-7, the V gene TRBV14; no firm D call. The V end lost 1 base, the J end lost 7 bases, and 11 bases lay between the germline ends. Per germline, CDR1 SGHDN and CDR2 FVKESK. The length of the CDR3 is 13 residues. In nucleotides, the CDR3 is TGTGCCAGCAGCCAAGGACTGGCTCTGGAGCAGTACTTC. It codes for CASSQGLALEQYF.

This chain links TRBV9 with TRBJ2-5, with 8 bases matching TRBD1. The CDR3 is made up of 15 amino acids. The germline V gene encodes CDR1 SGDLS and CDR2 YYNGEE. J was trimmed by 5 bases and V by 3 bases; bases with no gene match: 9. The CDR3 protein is CASSARQGPGETQYF. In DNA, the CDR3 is TGTGCCAGCAGCGCCAGACAGGGGCCGGGGGAGACCCAGTACTTC.

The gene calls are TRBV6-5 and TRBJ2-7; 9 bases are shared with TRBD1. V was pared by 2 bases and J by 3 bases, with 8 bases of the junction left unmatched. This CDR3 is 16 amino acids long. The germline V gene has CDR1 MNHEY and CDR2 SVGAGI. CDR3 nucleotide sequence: TGTGCCAGCAGTTACGCCGGGACAGGGTCGATCTACGAGCAGTACTTC. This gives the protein CASSYAGTGSIYEQYF.

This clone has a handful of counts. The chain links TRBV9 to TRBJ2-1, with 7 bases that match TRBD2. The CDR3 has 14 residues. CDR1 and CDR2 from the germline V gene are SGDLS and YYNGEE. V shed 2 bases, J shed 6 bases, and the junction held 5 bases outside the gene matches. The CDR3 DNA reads TGTGCCAGCAGCGTCCTGGCGGGAGTCAATGAGCAGTTCTTC. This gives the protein CASSVLAGVNEQFF.

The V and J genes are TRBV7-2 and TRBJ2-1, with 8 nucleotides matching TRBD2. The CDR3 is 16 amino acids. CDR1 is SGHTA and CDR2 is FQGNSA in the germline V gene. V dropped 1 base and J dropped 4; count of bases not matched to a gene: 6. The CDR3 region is CASSLGPGLGYNEQFF. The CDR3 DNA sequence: TGTGCCAGCAGCTTAGGCCCGGGACTAGGTTACAATGAGCAGTTCTTC.

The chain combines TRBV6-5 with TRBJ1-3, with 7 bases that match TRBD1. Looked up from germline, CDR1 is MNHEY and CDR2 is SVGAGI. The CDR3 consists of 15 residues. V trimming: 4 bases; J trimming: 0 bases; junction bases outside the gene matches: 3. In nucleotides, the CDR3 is TGTGCCAGCAGTTCCGGGACAGCCTCTGGAAACACCATATATTTT. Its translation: CASSSGTASGNTIYF.

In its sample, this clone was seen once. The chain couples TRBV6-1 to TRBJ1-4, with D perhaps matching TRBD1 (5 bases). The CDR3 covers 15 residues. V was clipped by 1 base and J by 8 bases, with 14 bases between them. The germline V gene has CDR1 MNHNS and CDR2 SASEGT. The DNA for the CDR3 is TGTGCCAGCAGTGAAGGCGGTAAGGGGCAAGAAAAACTGTTTTTT. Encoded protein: CASSEGGKGQEKLFF.

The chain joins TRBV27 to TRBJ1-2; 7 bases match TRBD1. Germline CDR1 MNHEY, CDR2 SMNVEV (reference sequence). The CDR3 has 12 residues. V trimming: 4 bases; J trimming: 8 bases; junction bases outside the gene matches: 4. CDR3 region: CASSSPTGGYTF. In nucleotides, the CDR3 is TGTGCCAGCAGTTCGCCGACAGGGGGCTACACCTTC.

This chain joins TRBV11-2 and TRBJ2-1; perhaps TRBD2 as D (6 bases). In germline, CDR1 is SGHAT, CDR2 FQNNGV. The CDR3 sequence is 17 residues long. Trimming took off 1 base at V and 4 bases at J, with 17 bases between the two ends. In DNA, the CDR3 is TGTGCCAGCAGCTTAGTCCCCGGGACTCGTTCTTACAATGAGCAGTTCTTC. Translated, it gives CASSLVPGTRSYNEQFF.

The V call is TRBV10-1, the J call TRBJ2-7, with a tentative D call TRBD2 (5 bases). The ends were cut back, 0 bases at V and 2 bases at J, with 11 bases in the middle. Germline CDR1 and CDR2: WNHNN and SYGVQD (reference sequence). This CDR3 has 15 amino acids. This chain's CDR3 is CASSESRAPPYEQYF. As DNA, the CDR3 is TGCGCCAGCAGTGAGTCGCGGGCTCCCCCCTACGAGCAGTACTTC.

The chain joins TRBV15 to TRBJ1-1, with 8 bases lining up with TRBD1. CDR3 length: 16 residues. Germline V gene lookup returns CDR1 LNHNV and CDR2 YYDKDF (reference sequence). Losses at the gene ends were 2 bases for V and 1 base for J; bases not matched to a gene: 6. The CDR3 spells CATSRSFDRGNTEAFF. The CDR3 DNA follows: TGTGCCACCAGCAGATCATTTGACAGGGGGAACACTGAAGCTTTCTTT.

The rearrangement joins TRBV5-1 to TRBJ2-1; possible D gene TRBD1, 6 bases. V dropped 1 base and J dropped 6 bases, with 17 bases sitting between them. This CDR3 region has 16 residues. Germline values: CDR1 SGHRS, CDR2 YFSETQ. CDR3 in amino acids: CASSLSTGYRSNEQFF. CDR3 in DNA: TGCGCCAGCAGCTTGAGTACAGGGTATAGGTCCAATGAGCAGTTCTTC. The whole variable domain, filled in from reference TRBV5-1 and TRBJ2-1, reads KAGVTQTPRYLIKTRGQQVTLSCSPISGHRSVSWYQQTPGQGLQFLFEYFSETQRNKGNFPGRFSGRQFSNSRSEMNVSTLELGDSALYLCASSLSTGYRSNEQFFGPGTRLTVL.